The TCR beta chain under discussion was sequenced for a study of vaccination effects on CD4 cells after COVID-19. Points from the study as a whole: Whether induced by infection or by vaccine, clones showed marked clonal contraction late after vaccination.

Per germline, CDR1 SGHRS and CDR2 YFSETQ. Between the trimmed V and J ends, which lost 0 bases and 3 bases, there was a span of 10 bases. This CDR3 region has 14 residues. Here immunoSEQ multiplex PCR was the method, and the copy in TCRdb shows in-frame clones only, minus some. The table includes fewer than 35,000 clones, 70% detected once. At the end of around eleven days of culture, CD4+ T cells were isolated. A word on this clone: Its cognate antigen is unknown.

The source was CD4+ T cells from PBMCs cultured without peptide, collected before COVID-19 vaccination. The sequence came from a human donor who received a COVID-19 vaccine. The chain uses TRBV5-1 and TRBJ2-7; D gene ambiguous. The CDR3 region is CASSLEPDLYEQYF. As DNA, the CDR3 is TGCGCCAGCAGCTTGGAGCCAGATCTCTACGAGCAGTACTTC.